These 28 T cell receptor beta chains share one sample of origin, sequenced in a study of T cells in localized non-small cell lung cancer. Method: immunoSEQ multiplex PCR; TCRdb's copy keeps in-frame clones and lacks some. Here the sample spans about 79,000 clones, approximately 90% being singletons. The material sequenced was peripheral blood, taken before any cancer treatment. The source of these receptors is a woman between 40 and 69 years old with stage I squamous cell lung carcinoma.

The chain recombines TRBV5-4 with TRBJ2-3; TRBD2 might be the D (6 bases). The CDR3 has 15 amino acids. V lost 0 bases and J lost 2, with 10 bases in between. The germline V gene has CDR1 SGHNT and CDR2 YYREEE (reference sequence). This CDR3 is CASSLEGLYTDTQYF. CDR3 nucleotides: TGTGCCAGCAGCTTGGAGGGACTGTACACAGATACGCAGTATTTT.

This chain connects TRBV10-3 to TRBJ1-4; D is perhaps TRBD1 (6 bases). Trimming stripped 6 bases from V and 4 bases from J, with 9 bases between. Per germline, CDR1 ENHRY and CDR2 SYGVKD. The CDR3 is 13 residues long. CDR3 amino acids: CAIREGVNEKLFF. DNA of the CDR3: TGTGCCATCAGGGAGGGGGTTAATGAAAAACTGTTTTTT.

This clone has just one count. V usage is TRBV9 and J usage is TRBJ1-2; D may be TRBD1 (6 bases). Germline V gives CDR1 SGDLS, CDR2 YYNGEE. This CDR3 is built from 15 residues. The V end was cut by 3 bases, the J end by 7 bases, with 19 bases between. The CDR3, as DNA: TGTGCCAGCAGCGGACGACCCGGGACATCGAGTGGCTACACCTTC. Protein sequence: CASSGRPGTSSGYTF.

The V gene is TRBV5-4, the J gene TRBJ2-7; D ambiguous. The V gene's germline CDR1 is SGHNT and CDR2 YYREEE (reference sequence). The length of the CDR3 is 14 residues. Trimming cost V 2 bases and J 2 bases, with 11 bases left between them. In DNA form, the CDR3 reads TGTGCCAGCAGCTTTCAAGGGCCACCCTACGAGCAGTACTTC. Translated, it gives CASSFQGPPYEQYF.

CDR3: CASSFGQGGAGELFF. CDR3 bases: TGTGCCAGCAGTTTCGGACAGGGGGGAGCCGGGGAGCTGTTTTTT. J is TRBJ2-2 and V is TRBV27; 10 bases are shared with TRBD1. The trim removed 3 bases at V and 6 bases at J, leaving 4 bases unmatched. Germline V lookup: CDR1 MNHEY, CDR2 SMNVEV (reference sequence). The CDR3 is 15 residues long.

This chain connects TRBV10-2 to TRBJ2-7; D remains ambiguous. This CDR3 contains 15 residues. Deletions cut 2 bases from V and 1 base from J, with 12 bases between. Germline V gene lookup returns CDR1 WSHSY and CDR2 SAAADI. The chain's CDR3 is CASSEDSRASYEQYF. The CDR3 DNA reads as TGCGCCAGCAGTGAGGACTCCCGGGCTTCCTACGAGCAGTACTTC.

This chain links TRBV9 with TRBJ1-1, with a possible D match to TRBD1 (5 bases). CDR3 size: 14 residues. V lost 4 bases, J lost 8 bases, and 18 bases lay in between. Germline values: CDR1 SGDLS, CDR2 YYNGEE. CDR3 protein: CASSPQGRGGEAFF. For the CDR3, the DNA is TGTGCCAGCAGCCCCCAAGGGAGGGGAGGAGAAGCTTTCTTT.

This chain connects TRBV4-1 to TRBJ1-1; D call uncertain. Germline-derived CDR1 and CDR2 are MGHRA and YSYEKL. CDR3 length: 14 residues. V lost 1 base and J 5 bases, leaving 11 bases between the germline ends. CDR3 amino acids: CASSQVLGRTEAFF. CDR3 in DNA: TGCGCCAGCAGCCAAGTTTTGGGGAGAACTGAAGCTTTCTTT.

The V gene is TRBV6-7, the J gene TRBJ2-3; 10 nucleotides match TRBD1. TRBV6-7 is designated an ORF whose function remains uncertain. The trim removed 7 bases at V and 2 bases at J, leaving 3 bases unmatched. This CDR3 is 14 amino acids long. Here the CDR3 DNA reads TGTGCCAGCACCGGGACAGGGGACACAGATACGCAGTATTTT. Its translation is CASTGTGDTDTQYF.

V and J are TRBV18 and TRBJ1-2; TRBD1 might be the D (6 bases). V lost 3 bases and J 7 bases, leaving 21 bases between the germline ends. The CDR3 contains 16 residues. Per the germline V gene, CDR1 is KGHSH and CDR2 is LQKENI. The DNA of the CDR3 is TGTGCCAGCTCACCCGTCGGGGGGGCGCAGGGACTTGGCTACACCTTC. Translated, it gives CASSPVGGAQGLGYTF.

CDR3 bases: TGCGCCAGCAGCCAAGTTAGCGGGGGATACTCCTACGAGCAGTACTTC. Protein product: CASSQVSGGYSYEQYF. The chain recombines TRBV4-1 with TRBJ2-7, with 9 nucleotides matching TRBD2. From germline, CDR1 is MGHRA and CDR2 YSYEKL. After removal of 1 base from V and 0 bases from J, the junction contained 4 bases not matched to a gene. CDR3 length: 16 amino acids.

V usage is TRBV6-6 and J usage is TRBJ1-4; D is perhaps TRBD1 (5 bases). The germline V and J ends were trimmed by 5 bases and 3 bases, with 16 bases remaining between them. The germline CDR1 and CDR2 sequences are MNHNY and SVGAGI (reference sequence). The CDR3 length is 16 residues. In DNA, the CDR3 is TGTGCCAGCAGTGCCCGGGGATGGGACTCTAATGAAAAACTGTTTTTT. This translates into CASSARGWDSNEKLFF.

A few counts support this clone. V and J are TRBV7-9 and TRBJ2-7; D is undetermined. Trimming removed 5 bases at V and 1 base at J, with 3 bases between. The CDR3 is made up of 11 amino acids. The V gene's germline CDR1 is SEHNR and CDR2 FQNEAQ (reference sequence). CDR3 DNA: TGTGCCAGCAGCCCATCCTACGAGCAGTACTTC. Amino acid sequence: CASSPSYEQYF. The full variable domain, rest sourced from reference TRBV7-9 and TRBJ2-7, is DTGVSQNPRHKITKRGQNVTFRCDPISEHNRLYWYRQTLGQGPEFLTYFQNEAQLEKSRLLSDRFSAERPKGSFSTLEIQRTEQGDSAMYLCASSPSYEQYFGPGTRLTVT.

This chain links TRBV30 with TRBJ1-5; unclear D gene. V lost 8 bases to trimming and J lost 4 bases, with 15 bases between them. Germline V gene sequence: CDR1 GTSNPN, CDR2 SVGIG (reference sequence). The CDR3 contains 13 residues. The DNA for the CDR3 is TGTGCCGCCGACACCAGAGGGAATCAGCCCCAGCATTTT. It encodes CAADTRGNQPQHF.

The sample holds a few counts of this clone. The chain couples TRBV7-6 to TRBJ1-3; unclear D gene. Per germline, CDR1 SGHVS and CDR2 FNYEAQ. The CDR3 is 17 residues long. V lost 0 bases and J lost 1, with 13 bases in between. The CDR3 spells CASSLAGNPLSGNTIYF. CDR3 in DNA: TGTGCCAGCAGCTTAGCGGGGAACCCGCTGTCTGGAAACACCATATATTTT. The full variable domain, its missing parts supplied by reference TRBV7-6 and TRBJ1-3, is GAGVSQSPRYKVTKRGQDVALRCDPISGHVSLYWYRQALGQGPEFLTYFNYEAQQDKSGLPNDRFSAERPEGSISTLTIQRTEQRDSAMYRCASSLAGNPLSGNTIYFGEGSWLTVV.

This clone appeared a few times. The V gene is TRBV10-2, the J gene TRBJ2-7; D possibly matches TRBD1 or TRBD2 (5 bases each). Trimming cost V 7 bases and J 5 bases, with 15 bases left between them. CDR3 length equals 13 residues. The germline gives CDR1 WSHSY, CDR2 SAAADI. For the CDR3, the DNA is TGCGCCAGCAACCCGGGGACCAGCCACGAGCAGTACTTC. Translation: CASNPGTSHEQYF.

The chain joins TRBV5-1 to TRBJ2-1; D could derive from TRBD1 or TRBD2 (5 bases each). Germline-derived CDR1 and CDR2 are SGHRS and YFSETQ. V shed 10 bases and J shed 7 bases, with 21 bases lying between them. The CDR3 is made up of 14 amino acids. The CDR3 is CASSEDWGKNEQFF. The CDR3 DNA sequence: TGCGCCTCCTCCGAGGACTGGGGGAAAAATGAGCAGTTCTTC. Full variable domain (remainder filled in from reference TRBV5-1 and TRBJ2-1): KAGVTQTPRYLIKTRGQQVTLSCSPISGHRSVSWYQQTPGQGLQFLFEYFSETQRNKGNFPGRFSGRQFSNSRSEMNVSTLELGDSALYLCASSEDWGKNEQFFGPGTRLTVL.

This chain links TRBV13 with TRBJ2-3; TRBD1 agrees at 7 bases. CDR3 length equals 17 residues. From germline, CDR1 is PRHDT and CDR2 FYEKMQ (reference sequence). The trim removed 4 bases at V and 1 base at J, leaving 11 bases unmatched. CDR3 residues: CASSSAGTVFRTDTQYF. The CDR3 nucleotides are TGTGCCAGCAGCTCCGCCGGGACAGTATTCCGCACAGATACGCAGTATTTT.

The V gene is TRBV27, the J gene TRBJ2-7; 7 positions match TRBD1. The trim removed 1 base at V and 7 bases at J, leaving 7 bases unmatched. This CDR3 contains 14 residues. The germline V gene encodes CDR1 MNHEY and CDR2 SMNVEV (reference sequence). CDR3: CASSLYKGAGEQYF. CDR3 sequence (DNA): TGTGCCAGCAGTTTATATAAGGGGGCTGGAGAGCAGTACTTC.

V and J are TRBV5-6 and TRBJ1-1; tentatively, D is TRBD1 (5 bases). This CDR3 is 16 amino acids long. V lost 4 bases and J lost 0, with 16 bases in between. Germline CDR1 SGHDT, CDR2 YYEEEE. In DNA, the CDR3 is TGTGCCAGCAGCGACGGGCCTGGGGGTTTGAACACTGAAGCTTTCTTT. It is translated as CASSDGPGGLNTEAFF.

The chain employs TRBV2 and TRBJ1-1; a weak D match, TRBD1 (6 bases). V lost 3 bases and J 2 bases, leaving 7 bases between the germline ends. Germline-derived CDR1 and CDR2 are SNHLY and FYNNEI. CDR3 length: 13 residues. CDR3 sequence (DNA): TGTGCCAGCAGTGAGGACAGTAACACTGAAGCTTTCTTT. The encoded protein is CASSEDSNTEAFF.

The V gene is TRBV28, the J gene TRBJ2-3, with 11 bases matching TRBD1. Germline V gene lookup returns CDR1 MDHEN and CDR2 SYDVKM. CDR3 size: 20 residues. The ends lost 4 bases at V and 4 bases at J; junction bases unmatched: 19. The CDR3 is CASSSLGTGGRGGLPDTQYF. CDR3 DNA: TGTGCCAGCAGTTCGCTCGGGACAGGGGGTCGGGGGGGCCTTCCAGATACGCAGTATTTT.

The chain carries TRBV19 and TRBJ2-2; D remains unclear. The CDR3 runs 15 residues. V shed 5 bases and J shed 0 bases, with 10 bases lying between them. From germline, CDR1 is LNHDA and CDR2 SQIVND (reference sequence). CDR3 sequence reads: CASSVRVTNTGELFF. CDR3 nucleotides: TGTGCCAGTAGTGTAAGGGTAACGAACACCGGGGAGCTGTTTTTT.

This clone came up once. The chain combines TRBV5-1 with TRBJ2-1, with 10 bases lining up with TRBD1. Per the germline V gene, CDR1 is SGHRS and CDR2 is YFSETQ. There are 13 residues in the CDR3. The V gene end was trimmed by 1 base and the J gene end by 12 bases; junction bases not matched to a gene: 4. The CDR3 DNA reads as TGCGCCAGCAGCTTGCCTGACAGGGGGCGGCAGTTCTTC. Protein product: CASSLPDRGRQFF.

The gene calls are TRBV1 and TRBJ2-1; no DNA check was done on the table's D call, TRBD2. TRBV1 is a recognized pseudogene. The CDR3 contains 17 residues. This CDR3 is CTSSQDGSDSSYNEQFF. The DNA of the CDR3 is TGCACCAGCAGCCAAGATGGGAGCGATAGCTCCTACAATGAGCAGTTCTTC.

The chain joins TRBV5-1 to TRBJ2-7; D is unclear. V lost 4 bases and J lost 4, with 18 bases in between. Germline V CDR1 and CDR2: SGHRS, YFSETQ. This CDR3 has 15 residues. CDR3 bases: TGCGCCAGCAGCGTAAACTTGGGTATGTGGTACGAGCAGTACTTC. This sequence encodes CASSVNLGMWYEQYF.

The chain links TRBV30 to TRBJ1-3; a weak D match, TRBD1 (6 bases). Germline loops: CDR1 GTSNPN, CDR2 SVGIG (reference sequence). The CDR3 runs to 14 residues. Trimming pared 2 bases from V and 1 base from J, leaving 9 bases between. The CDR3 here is CAWSQGTSGNTIYF. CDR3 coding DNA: TGTGCCTGGAGTCAGGGGACATCTGGAAACACCATATATTTT.

The CDR3 reads CASSPTGRDQPQHF. Here the CDR3 DNA reads TGTGCCAGCTCCCCCACTGGACGAGATCAGCCCCAGCATTTT. The rearrangement links TRBV18 to TRBJ1-5; D is undetermined. The CDR3 consists of 14 residues. V was clipped by 6 bases and J by 5 bases, with 14 bases between them. Germline CDR1 KGHSH, CDR2 LQKENI.